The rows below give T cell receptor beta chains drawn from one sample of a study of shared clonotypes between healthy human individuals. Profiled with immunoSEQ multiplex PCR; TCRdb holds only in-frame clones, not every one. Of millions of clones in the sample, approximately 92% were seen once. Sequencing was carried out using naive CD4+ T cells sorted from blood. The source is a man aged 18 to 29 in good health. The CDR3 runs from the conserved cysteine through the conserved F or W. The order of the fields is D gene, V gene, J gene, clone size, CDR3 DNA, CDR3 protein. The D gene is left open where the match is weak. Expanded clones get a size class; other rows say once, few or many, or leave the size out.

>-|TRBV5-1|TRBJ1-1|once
TGCGCCAGCAGCTTGGCCCGGGACACTCCGCTTTCGAACACTGAAGCTTTCTTT
CASSLARDTPLSNTEAFF
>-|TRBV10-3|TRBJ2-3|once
TGTGCCATCAGTGCTGCTGGACTTGCTAGCACAGATACGCAGTATTTT
CAISAAGLASTDTQYF
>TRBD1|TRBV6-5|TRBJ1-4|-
TGTGCCAGCAGTCGGACAGGGGCGAGTGAAAAACTGTTTTTT
CASSRTGASEKLFF
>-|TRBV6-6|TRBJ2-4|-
TGTGCCAGCAGTTTCGGGGGTAAAGCCAAAAACATTCAGTACTTC
CASSFGGKAKNIQYF
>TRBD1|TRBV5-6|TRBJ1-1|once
TGTGCCAGCAGCTCCGGGACAGTTGCCCTTATTTGGAACACTGAAGCTTTCTTT
CASSSGTVALIWNTEAFF
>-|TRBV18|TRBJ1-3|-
TGTGCCAGCTCACTGGGAACAGGGAGAACTGGAAACACCATATATTTT
CASSLGTGRTGNTIYF
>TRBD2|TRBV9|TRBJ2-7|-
TGTGCCAGCAGCGTACCGGGACTAGCGGGAGGGCTTTCCTACGAGCAGTACTTC
CASSVPGLAGGLSYEQYF
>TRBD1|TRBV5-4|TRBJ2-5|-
TGTGCCAGCAGCGTGGGACAGACTGAAGAGACCCAGTACTTC
CASSVGQTEETQYF
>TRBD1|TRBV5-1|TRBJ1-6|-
TGCGCCAGCAGCTCTGGGACAGGGATTCTCTATAATTCACCCCTCCACTTT
CASSSGTGILYNSPLHF
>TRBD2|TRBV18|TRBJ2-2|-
TGTGCCAGCTCTCCTCTAGCGGGAGGAGGCACCGGGGAGCTGTTTTTT
CASSPLAGGGTGELFF
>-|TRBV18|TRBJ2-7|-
TGTGCCAGCTCACCTAGCTGGAGCTCCTACGAGCAGTACTTC
CASSPSWSSYEQYF
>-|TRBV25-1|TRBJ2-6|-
TGTGCCAGCAGTACCTCTGGGGCCAACGTCCTGACTTTC
CASSTSGANVLTF
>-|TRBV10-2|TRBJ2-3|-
TGCGCCAGCATGGGGACACACCCTAGCACAGATACGCAGTATTTT
CASMGTHPSTDTQYF
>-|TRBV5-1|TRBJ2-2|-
TGCGCCAGCAGCTTGGTCGGGCGGCGGGGCACCGGGGAGCTGTTTTTT
CASSLVGRRGTGELFF
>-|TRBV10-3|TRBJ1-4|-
TGTGCCATCAGCCCCTCGGGAGGGGGTGATCAGGAAAAACTGTTTTTT
CAISPSGGGDQEKLFF
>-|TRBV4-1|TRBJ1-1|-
TGCGCCAGCAGCCTCCCTCGGGAGCTTAACACTGAAGCTTTCTTT
CASSLPRELNTEAFF
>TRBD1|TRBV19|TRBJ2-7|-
TGTGCCAGTGGACAGGGGCGCTACGAGCAGTACTTC
CASGQGRYEQYF
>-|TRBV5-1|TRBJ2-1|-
TGCGCCAGCAGCTCAGGGGTCGGGACCTACAATGAGCAGTTCTTC
CASSSGVGTYNEQFF
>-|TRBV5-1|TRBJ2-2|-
TGCGCCAGCAGCTTGAGGACGGGGGCAGACCGGGAGCTGTTTTTT
CASSLRTGADRELFF